The 9 T cell receptor beta chains reported below all come from one sample, sequenced in a study of blood T cell repertoires in COVID-19. Profiled with immunoSEQ multiplex PCR; TCRdb holds only in-frame clones, not every one. The sample includes about 350,000 clones, approximately 87% of them seen just once. Input material: peripheral blood. Receptors were obtained from a woman between 50 and 59 years old with COVID-19, enrolled during active disease.

V gene TRBV18 combines with J gene TRBJ1-1; weak D call: TRBD1 (5 bases). The CDR3 runs 17 residues. Per germline, CDR1 KGHSH and CDR2 LQKENI. V lost 2 bases and J lost 3, with 19 bases in between. This CDR3 reads CASSPRTPSMGDTEAFF. The CDR3 nucleotides read TGTGCCAGCTCACCAAGGACACCTTCCATGGGCGACACTGAAGCTTTCTTT.

The rearrangement joins TRBV10-3 to TRBJ2-3; D might be TRBD2 (6 bases). The CDR3 loop spans 12 amino acids. Germline lookup yields CDR1 ENHRY and CDR2 SYGVKD. V dropped 10 bases and J dropped 2 bases, with 10 bases sitting between them. DNA of the CDR3: TGTGCCACGGGAGAAGCCACAGATACGCAGTATTTT. This gives the protein CATGEATDTQYF.

The chain carries TRBV9 and TRBJ2-2, with D possibly being TRBD1 (6 bases). V gave up 5 bases and J gave up 2 bases, with 13 bases separating them. The CDR3 runs 15 residues. Germline V gene sequence: CDR1 SGDLS, CDR2 YYNGEE. This CDR3 reads CASRTGTYNTGELFF. CDR3 in DNA: TGTGCCAGCAGAACCGGGACATACAACACCGGGGAGCTGTTTTTT. Using reference TRBV9 and TRBJ2-2 for the parts outside the CDR3, the full variable domain is DSGVTQTPKHLITATGQRVTLRCSPRSGDLSVYWYQQSLDQGLQFLIQYYNGEERAKGNILERFSAQQFPDLHSELNLSSLELGDSALYFCASRTGTYNTGELFFGEGSRLTVL.

The rearrangement joins TRBV2 to TRBJ1-2; D perhaps matches TRBD1 (6 bases). V lost 5 bases to trimming and J lost 0 bases, with 19 bases between them. The CDR3 extends over 17 amino acids. Germline assignment: CDR1 SNHLY and CDR2 FYNNEI. The CDR3 here is CASSRGTPNSSNYGYTF. CDR3 coding DNA: TGTGCCAGCAGTCGAGGGACACCTAATTCCTCTAACTATGGCTACACCTTC. Combining the CDR3 with reference TRBV2 and TRBJ1-2 gives the whole variable domain EPEVTQTPSHQVTQMGQEVILRCVPISNHLYFYWYRQILGQKVEFLVSFYNNEISEKSEIFDDQFSVERPDGSNFTLKIRSTKLEDSAMYFCASSRGTPNSSNYGYTFGSGTRLTVV.

A remark on this clone: The sample holds other DNA sequences that translate to the same CDR3. The chain has TRBV9 and TRBJ2-3, with TRBD2 matching 10 bases. Germline lookup yields CDR1 SGDLS and CDR2 YYNGEE. J was trimmed by 4 bases and V by 0 bases; bases with no gene match: 2. The CDR3 is 15 amino acids. CDR3 sequence (DNA): TGTGCCAGCAGCGTAGGAGCGGGAGGGCCAGATACGCAGTATTTT. Protein sequence: CASSVGAGGPDTQYF.

This chain uses TRBV30 with TRBJ1-3, with D maybe TRBD1 (6 bases). V lost 0 bases to trimming and J lost 4 bases, with 19 bases between them. The CDR3 spans 17 residues. Germline V gene data show CDR1 as GTSNPN and CDR2 as SVGIG (reference sequence). This CDR3 is CAWSVIVTGKRGNTIYF. In nucleotides, the CDR3 is TGTGCCTGGAGTGTAATTGTAACAGGGAAGAGAGGAAACACCATATATTTT.

The rearrangement links TRBV5-8 to TRBJ1-1; tentative D call: TRBD1 (5 bases). Trimming pared 0 bases from V and 3 bases from J, leaving 12 bases between. Germline loops: CDR1 SGHTS, CDR2 YDEGEE. The CDR3 consists of 15 residues. The CDR3 region has the DNA TGTGCCAGCAGCTTGGAATCAGGGTGGGACACTGAAGCTTTCTTT. Translating gives CASSLESGWDTEAFF.

This clone was detected only a few times. This chain joins TRBV29-1 and TRBJ1-5; 7 bases are shared with TRBD1. The V segment lost 6 bases and the J segment 9 bases; nucleotides outside the gene matches: 14. This CDR3 has 14 amino acids. Germline CDR1 is SQVTM and CDR2 is ANQGSEA. The CDR3 DNA reads TGCAGCGTCCGCGGGACAGTAGGCTCCGGGCCCCAGCATTTT. Its protein product is CSVRGTVGSGPQHF.

This chain connects TRBV5-6 to TRBJ1-2; 8 bases fit TRBD1. In germline, CDR1 is SGHDT, CDR2 YYEEEE. The ends lost 4 bases at V and 3 bases at J; junction bases unmatched: 11. The CDR3 covers 16 residues. The DNA of the CDR3 is TGTGCCAGCAGCCTGAGTCCCAGGGGGCCCGACTATGGCTACACCTTC. It codes for CASSLSPRGPDYGYTF.